Sequencing of this T cell receptor beta chain was carried out in a study of T cells after somatic rescue of genetic block. Data came from immunoSEQ multiplex PCR; TCRdb stores just in-frame clones and leaves some out. The sample has fewer than 150,000 clones; over 80% are singletons. The germline CDR1 and CDR2 sequences are KGHSH and LQKENI. The CDR3 loop spans 13 amino acids. V lost 2 bases and J lost 4, with 8 bases in between. This rearrangement joins TRBV18 to TRBJ1-1; D is unclear. The source is a woman under 30. The sequenced sample consisted of peripheral blood mononuclear cells (PBMCs). DNA for the CDR3: TGTGCCAGCTCACCAGGACGAACCACTGAAGCTTTCTTT. This codes for CASSPGRTTEAFF.